The 30 T cell receptor beta chains below come from one sample, sequenced in a study of OX40 agonist ivuxolimab in advanced cancers. The protocol was immunoSEQ multiplex PCR, while the TCRdb copy is restricted to in-frame clones and leaves out a portion. The data show tens of thousands of clones, roughly 82% seen once. The sequenced sample was CD4+ or CD8+ T cells sorted from blood, obtained in a trial of the OX40 agonist ivuxolimab. The receptors stem from an adult with an advanced solid tumor such as melanoma, head and neck, liver or kidney cancer.

With respect to this clone: A junction boundary mismatches the germline segment, possibly from a read error. The V gene is TRBV29-1, the J gene TRBJ2-7, with no clear D. This CDR3 comprises 13 residues. The germline CDR1 and CDR2 sequences are SQVTM and ANQGSEA. The CDR3 bases are TGCAGCGTTGAAGATTCCGGCTCCGACGAGCAGTACTTC. Its protein is CSVEDSGSDEQYF.

This chain uses TRBV7-3 with TRBJ2-7, with D possibly TRBD2 on 5 matching bases. Trimming shortened V by 2 bases and J by 3 bases, and 11 bases separated the two germline ends. Germline V gives CDR1 SGHTA, CDR2 FQGTGA. This CDR3 has 14 amino acids. This chain's CDR3 is CASSLDPGIYEQYF. The CDR3 nucleotides read TGTGCCAGCAGCTTAGATCCGGGAATCTACGAGCAGTACTTC.

The chain recombines TRBV6-5 with TRBJ1-4; 8 bases are a match to TRBD1. Losses at the gene ends were 8 bases for V and 4 bases for J; bases not matched to a gene: 3. Germline V lookup: CDR1 MNHEY, CDR2 SVGAGI. This CDR3 contains 13 residues. In DNA, the CDR3 is TGTGCCAGCCGGACAGGGAATAATGAAAAACTGTTTTTT. Protein product: CASRTGNNEKLFF.

This chain links TRBV10-3 with TRBJ1-1; 10 nucleotides match TRBD1. The CDR3 sequence is 14 residues long. Germline CDR1 reads ENHRY; CDR2 reads SYGVKD. Trimming took 8 bases from V and 0 from J; bases not matched to a gene: 3. CDR3 nucleotide sequence: TGTGCCATCGGGGACAGGGGTTTGAACACTGAAGCTTTCTTT. Translation gives CAIGDRGLNTEAFF.

Here the CDR3 reads CASSLLGATSTDTQYF. For the CDR3, the DNA is TGTGCCAGCAGCTTGTTGGGGGCCACTAGCACAGATACGCAGTATTTT. The V call is TRBV7-6, the J call TRBJ2-3; D is perhaps TRBD1 (6 bases). With 3 bases removed from V and 0 bases from J, the gap between germline ends came to 13 bases. CDR1 and CDR2 from the germline V gene are SGHVS and FNYEAQ. The CDR3 has 16 amino acids.

The CDR3 protein is CASSVGASGGTNEQFF. CDR3 in DNA: TGTGCCAGCAGCGTAGGGGCTAGCGGGGGTACCAATGAGCAGTTCTTC. The rearrangement uses TRBV9 and TRBJ2-1, with TRBD2 identical over 10 bases. After removal of 0 bases from V and 6 bases from J, the junction contained 6 bases not matched to a gene. The CDR3 is made up of 16 amino acids. CDR1 and CDR2 (germline): SGDLS, YYNGEE.

This chain uses TRBV6-1 with TRBJ2-7; tentatively, D is TRBD1 (6 bases). The CDR3 is made up of 9 amino acids. Per the germline V gene, CDR1 is MNHNS and CDR2 is SASEGT. Trimming left V 11 bases short and J 9 bases short, with 11 bases between. CDR3 residues: CARVTGQYF. Written as DNA, the CDR3 is TGTGCCCGGGTGACAGGGCAGTACTTC.

This chain links TRBV7-3 with TRBJ2-2; TRBD2 aligns across 13 bases. V dropped 5 bases and J dropped 6; count of bases not matched to a gene: 6. The CDR3 contains 16 residues. Germline-derived CDR1 and CDR2 are SGHTA and FQGTGA. CDR3 region: CASSRTSGSSAGELFF. The CDR3 nucleotides read TGTGCCAGCAGCCGGACTAGCGGGAGTTCGGCCGGGGAGCTGTTTTTT.

The chain combines TRBV15 with TRBJ2-4, with 7 bases identical to TRBD1. Germline V lookup: CDR1 LNHNV, CDR2 YYDKDF (reference sequence). The ends lost 0 bases at V and 1 base at J; junction bases unmatched: 12. This CDR3 region has 19 residues. The CDR3, as DNA: TGTGCCACCAGCAGAGATAGGGACAGCGGACGGGTCGCCAAAAACATTCAGTACTTC. It is translated as CATSRDRDSGRVAKNIQYF.

The genes are TRBV7-2 and TRBJ2-3; TRBD2 aligns across 9 bases. J lost 7 bases, V lost 5 bases, and 16 bases had no gene match. CDR1 SGHTA and CDR2 FQGNSA come from the germline V gene. The CDR3 sequence is 17 residues long. CDR3 protein: CASSPISLAGLIHTQYF. The CDR3 region has the DNA TGTGCCAGCAGCCCTATCAGTCTAGCGGGACTCATTCATACGCAGTATTTT.

The chain joins TRBV30 to TRBJ1-4; D is perhaps TRBD1 (5 bases). This CDR3 is 14 amino acids long. CDR1 is GTSNPN, CDR2 SVGIG, per germline (reference sequence). V dropped 1 base and J dropped 8 bases, with 14 bases sitting between them. The chain's CDR3 is CAWSADRGREKLFF. The CDR3 coding sequence is TGTGCCTGGAGTGCAGATAGGGGACGCGAAAAACTGTTTTTT.

This clone was counted a single time. The rearrangement uses TRBV4-1 and TRBJ1-6; D not certain. Trimming removed 2 bases from V and 0 bases from J, with 11 bases in between. The CDR3 is 17 residues long. Looked up from germline, CDR1 is MGHRA and CDR2 is YSYEKL. The CDR3 reads CASSQIGRSSYNSPLHF. DNA of the CDR3: TGCGCCAGCAGCCAAATAGGGAGGAGCTCCTATAATTCACCCCTCCACTTT.

This chain uses TRBV13 with TRBJ1-3; weak D call: TRBD1 (5 bases). Trimming cost V 5 bases and J 2 bases, with 13 bases left between them. This CDR3 has 15 amino acids. CDR1 and CDR2 from the germline V gene are PRHDT and FYEKMQ (reference sequence). CDR3 DNA sequence: TGTGCCAGCAGCCCCCGGCGGGGGGCTGGAAACACCATATATTTT. Protein product: CASSPRRGAGNTIYF.

The chain joins TRBV5-1 to TRBJ1-1; D unresolved. The CDR3 is 15 residues long. Looked up from germline, CDR1 is SGHRS and CDR2 is YFSETQ. Trimming took off 1 base at V and 0 bases at J, with 10 bases between the two ends. In nucleotides, the CDR3 is TGCGCCAGCAGCTTGCTGGGGTTTATGAACACTGAAGCTTTCTTT. This codes for CASSLLGFMNTEAFF.

This clone has a single count. The chain couples TRBV7-3 to TRBJ1-2; D might be TRBD1 (6 bases). V was cut by 5 bases and J by 2 bases, with 12 bases left in between. Germline lookup yields CDR1 SGHTA and CDR2 FQGTGA. CDR3 length: 14 amino acids. CDR3 sequence (DNA): TGTGCCAGCAGCATGAGTCAGGGGAACTATGGCTACACCTTC. This codes for CASSMSQGNYGYTF. The full variable domain, completed using reference TRBV7-3 and TRBJ1-2, is GAGVSQTPSNKVTEKGKYVELRCDPISGHTALYWYRQSLGQGPEFLIYFQGTGAADDSGLPNDRFFAVRPEGSVSTLKIQRTERGDSAVYLCASSMSQGNYGYTFGSGTRLTVV.

The chain recombines TRBV29-1 with TRBJ2-5; 10 bases fit TRBD1. Trimming took 0 bases from V and 4 from J; bases not matched to a gene: 14. The CDR3 has 18 amino acids. Germline assignment: CDR1 SQVTM and CDR2 ANQGSEA. The CDR3: CSVEDLMGTGDRRETQYF. The CDR3, as DNA: TGCAGCGTTGAAGATCTAATGGGGACAGGGGATCGAAGAGAGACCCAGTACTTC.

This chain joins TRBV7-8 and TRBJ2-1; 11 bases fit TRBD2. Germline CDR1 reads SGHVS; CDR2 reads FQNEAQ. This CDR3 has 17 amino acids. Trimming at V came to 2 bases and at J to 2 bases, leaving 5 bases not matched to a gene. The CDR3 DNA reads as TGTGCCAGCAGCTTAACTAGCGGGGGTGCGGCCTACAATGAGCAGTTCTTC. Residues: CASSLTSGGAAYNEQFF.

The genes are TRBV27 and TRBJ2-1; no firm D call. This CDR3 is built from 14 residues. Germline V gene data show CDR1 as MNHEY and CDR2 as SMNVEV (reference sequence). The V end lost 1 base, the J end lost 7 bases, and 11 bases lay between the germline ends. The CDR3 sequence is CASSLWARRNEQFF. For the CDR3, the DNA is TGTGCCAGCAGTTTATGGGCCCGGCGGAATGAGCAGTTCTTC.

This rearrangement joins TRBV5-6 to TRBJ1-5, with a weak D call TRBD1 (5 bases). Trimming stripped 1 base from V and 4 bases from J, with 9 bases between. This CDR3 comprises 14 residues. CDR1 is SGHDT, CDR2 YYEEEE, per germline. CDR3 coding DNA: TGTGCCAGCAGCTTGTATGGGGCAAATCAGCCCCAGCATTTT. Translated: CASSLYGANQPQHF.

J is TRBJ1-1 and V is TRBV6-5; TRBD1 matches 7 bases. The CDR3 totals 15 residues. Germline CDR1 MNHEY, CDR2 SVGAGI. Losses at the gene ends were 4 bases for V and 5 bases for J; bases not matched to a gene: 10. The CDR3 DNA follows: TGTGCCAGCAGTTTAGGGGGCACCCGGGTAACTGAAGCTTTCTTT. Its translation: CASSLGGTRVTEAFF.

This chain joins TRBV10-2 and TRBJ2-7, with 10 bases identical to TRBD2. The CDR3 extends over 18 amino acids. J lost 0 bases, V lost 0 bases, and 8 bases had no gene match. CDR1 and CDR2 (germline): WSHSY, SAAADI. In DNA form, the CDR3 reads TGCGCCAGCAGTGAGTCTATTAGCGGGAGGTTTAACTCCTACGAGCAGTACTTC. This translates into CASSESISGRFNSYEQYF.

The chain uses TRBV28 and TRBJ1-3; D gene uncertain. Germline CDR1 reads MDHEN; CDR2 reads SYDVKM. The V gene lost 6 bases and the J gene lost 4 bases, with 4 bases spanning the gap. The CDR3 extends over 11 amino acids. The CDR3 sequence is CASSIGNTIYF. The CDR3 region has the DNA TGTGCCAGCAGCATAGGAAACACCATATATTTT.

This clone was counted once. CDR3 region: CASSSGYRSSYEQYF. CDR3 coding DNA: TGTGCCAGCAGCTCCGGTTACAGGTCTTCCTACGAGCAGTACTTC. This chain uses TRBV7-9 with TRBJ2-7; tentative D call: TRBD1 (5 bases). CDR1 SEHNR and CDR2 FQNEAQ come from the germline V gene (reference sequence). V was trimmed by 4 bases and J by 1 base, leaving 14 bases between them. The CDR3 runs to 15 residues.

The chain couples TRBV7-3 to TRBJ1-1, with D unclear. The CDR3 has 13 amino acids. CDR1 is SGHTA and CDR2 is FQGTGA in the germline V gene. V gave up 3 bases and J gave up 7 bases, with 12 bases separating them. The CDR3 DNA reads TGTGCCAGCAGCTTCCGGCCAGGAGGTGAAGCTTTCTTT. Translated, it gives CASSFRPGGEAFF.

The chain employs TRBV10-2 and TRBJ1-3, with 7 bases aligning to TRBD1. J gave up 3 bases and V 8 bases, and 7 bases lay outside the gene matches. This CDR3 has 14 residues. Germline V gene sequence: CDR1 WSHSY, CDR2 SAAADI. The CDR3 DNA sequence: TGCGCCAGCGGGACAGCGGCTTTTGGAAACACCATATATTTT. This translates into CASGTAAFGNTIYF.

This clone occurred a few times. The chain is built from TRBV5-1 and TRBJ1-3; D ambiguous. Germline CDR1 is SGHRS and CDR2 is YFSETQ. Trimming stripped 1 base from V and 0 bases from J, with 11 bases between. The CDR3 is 16 amino acids. CDR3 nucleotide sequence: TGCGCCAGCAGCTTGACACAGACTTTCTCTGGAAACACCATATATTTT. Translating gives CASSLTQTFSGNTIYF.

This chain joins TRBV11-1 and TRBJ1-6; 7 bases are shared with TRBD1. The CDR3 spans 14 residues. The germline CDR1 and CDR2 sequences are SGHAT and FQDESV (reference sequence). V trimming: 5 bases; J trimming: 9 bases; junction bases outside the gene matches: 7. The chain's CDR3 is CASSTDRVGSPLHF. CDR3 in DNA: TGTGCCAGCAGCACCGACAGGGTAGGTTCACCCCTCCACTTT.

The chain uses TRBV5-1 and TRBJ1-4; D is ambiguous. Germline assignment: CDR1 SGHRS and CDR2 YFSETQ. Trimming took off 2 bases at V and 5 bases at J, with 7 bases between the two ends. The CDR3 consists of 13 residues. This CDR3 reads CASSFTENEKLFF. Here the CDR3 DNA reads TGCGCCAGCAGCTTCACCGAGAATGAAAAACTGTTTTTT.

This clone has only a few counts. The chain recombines TRBV6-5 with TRBJ1-6; D perhaps matches TRBD1 (5 bases). There are 14 residues in the CDR3. V lost 10 bases to trimming and J lost 5 bases, with 15 bases between them. CDR1 MNHEY and CDR2 SVGAGI come from the germline V gene. The CDR3 coding sequence is TGTGCCACCACCCCGGGACCGAATAATTCACCCCTCCACTTT. It specifies CATTPGPNNSPLHF.

V gene TRBV6-5 combines with J gene TRBJ1-1; D remains ambiguous. V shed 2 bases and J shed 4 bases, with 8 bases lying between them. CDR3 length equals 13 residues. Germline loops: CDR1 MNHEY, CDR2 SVGAGI. The chain's CDR3 is CASSYGSPTEAFF. The CDR3 DNA follows: TGTGCCAGCAGTTACGGCAGCCCCACTGAAGCTTTCTTT.